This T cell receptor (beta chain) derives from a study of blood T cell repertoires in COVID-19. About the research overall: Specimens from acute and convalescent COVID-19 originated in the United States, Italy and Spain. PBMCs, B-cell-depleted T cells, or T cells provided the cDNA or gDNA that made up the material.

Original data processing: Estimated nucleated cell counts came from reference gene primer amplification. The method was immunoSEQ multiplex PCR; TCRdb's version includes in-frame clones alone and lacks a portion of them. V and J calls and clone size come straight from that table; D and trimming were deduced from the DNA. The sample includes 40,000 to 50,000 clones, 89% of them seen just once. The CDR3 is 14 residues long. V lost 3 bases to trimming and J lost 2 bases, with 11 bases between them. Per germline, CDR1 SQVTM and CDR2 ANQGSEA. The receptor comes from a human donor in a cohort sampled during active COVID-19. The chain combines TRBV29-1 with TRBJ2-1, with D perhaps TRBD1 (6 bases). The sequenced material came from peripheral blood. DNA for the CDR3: TGCAGCGTTGAGACAGGCGCACCCTACAATGAGCAGTTCTTC. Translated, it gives CSVETGAPYNEQFF.